The clone carrying this TCR beta chain was seen only once. The antigen is unknown. These data belong to a study of shared clonotypes between healthy human individuals. TCRdb keeps only in-frame clones here, not all; method: immunoSEQ multiplex PCR. There are about 750,000 clones in the sample; 92% occur only once, and more than 20% lies in the top ten. The germline gives CDR1 SGHTS, CDR2 YDEGEE. The CDR3 runs to 14 residues. V was trimmed by 0 bases and J by 6 bases, leaving 10 bases between them. Study-level results: Naive CD4 clonotype sharing across several donors was 4.5% to 6%. Even with large depth, rarefaction showed that sorted-subset sequencing was incomplete.

Naive CD8 populations comprised CD45RO-negative cells positively selected for CCR7, excluding terminally differentiated effector memory CD45RA+ cells. What was sequenced was naive CD8+ T cells sorted from blood. The TCR originated in a man aged 25-45 years in good health. The chain employs TRBV5-8 and TRBJ1-5, with unresolved D. CDR3: CASSLGGLGQPQHF. The CDR3 coding sequence is TGTGCCAGCAGCTTGGGAGGTTTGGGTCAGCCCCAGCATTTT.